This TCR beta chain comes out of a study of blood T cell repertoires in COVID-19 (dated by TCRdb to 2019 to 2021). For the wider study: Samples from collaborators originated in the United States, Italy and Spain and spanned both the acute and convalescent phases of COVID-19. Samples came from the ongoing ImmuneRACE study (first 160 participants) plus 1,254 subjects from 6 global collaborators. A de-identified subject ID, COVID-19 status, age in years and sex were almost always included in the sample metadata. Deeply sampled blood TCRbeta repertoires from subjects exposed to, actively infected with, or recovered from COVID-19 were included in the dataset. Where available, HLA class I and class II types were obtained from metadata supplied by the sample provider rather than from assay-based typing. The prospective study material was composed of cDNA or gDNA derived from T cells, B-cell-depleted T cells, or PBMCs. The repertoires were made available in a free public database intended to serve as a resource for research on the immune response to SARS-CoV-2. The study at large found these results: Clinical and demographic metadata were provided uncurated, with the amount varying by source and participant.

Note on this clone: Its antigen is not yet known. One base away there is no much larger clone; base qualities are not given.

TCRbeta CDR3 regions were amplified from genomic DNA by means of the immunoSEQ Assay, a bias-controlled multiplex PCR. The authors processed their data as follows. Nucleated cell counts per sample were estimated from amplification of reference gene primers within the assay. To quantify the absolute abundance of each unique TCRbeta CDR3 rearrangement, sequence reads were collapsed and filtered. For each sample, productive Simpson clonality was calculated as the square root of Simpson's diversity index across productive rearrangements. TCRdb's version of the immuneACCESS table is confined to in-frame rearrangements and falls short of the full clone set. An unresolved V gene accounts for under half of the shortfall where checked; the remainder is of unknown origin. D and trimming were read from the DNA, whereas the V and J calls and clone size are those reported in that table. In this sample the table shows 50,000 to 70,000 clones, approximately 84% of which occur a single time. Together, the top ten hold about a sixth of the sample.

The CDR3 spans 15 residues, from the cysteine through the phenylalanine. Only CDR3 DNA remains: 45 bases, in frame from the first base. CDR1 and CDR2 are read off the germline V gene (reference sequence) as SEHNR and FQNEAQ. Deletion took 4 bases off V and 1 base off J, with a span of 13 bases between the germline ends. Whole blood was collected in K2EDTA tubes by collaborating institutions according to the institutions' own protocols. For TCRbeta analysis, collaborators shipped samples in one of three forms: frozen whole blood, isolated PBMCs, or DNA extracted from either of those sample types. The sample taken for sequencing was peripheral blood. The V and J genes are TRBV7-9 and TRBJ1-1; no D segment can be confidently identified. This clonotype was obtained from a man between 70 and 80 years old with active COVID-19. The CDR3 corresponds to CASSSLQSQNTEAFF. At the DNA level, the sequence is TGTGCCAGCAGCTCGTTACAGTCCCAGAACACTGAAGCTTTCTTT.